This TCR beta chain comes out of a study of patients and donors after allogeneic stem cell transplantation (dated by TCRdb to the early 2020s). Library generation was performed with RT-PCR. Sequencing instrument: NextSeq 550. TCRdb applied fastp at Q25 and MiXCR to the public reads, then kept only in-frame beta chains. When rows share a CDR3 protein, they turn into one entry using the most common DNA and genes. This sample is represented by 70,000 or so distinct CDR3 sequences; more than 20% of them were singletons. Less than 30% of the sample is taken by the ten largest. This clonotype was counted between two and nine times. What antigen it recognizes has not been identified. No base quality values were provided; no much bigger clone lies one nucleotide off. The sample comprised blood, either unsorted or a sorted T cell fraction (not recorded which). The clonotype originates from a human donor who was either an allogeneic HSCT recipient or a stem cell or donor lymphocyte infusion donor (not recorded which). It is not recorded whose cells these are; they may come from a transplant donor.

The DNA is TGTGCCAGCAGCTTACTGGCGGAAGTAGTTGAGACCCAGTACTTC. This sequence encodes CASSLLAEVVETQYF. The V and J genes are TRBV7-6 and TRBJ2-5; the D gene lacks a confident call. CDR1 and CDR2, per the germline V gene, are SGHVS and FNYEAQ. V is shortened by 2 bases, J by 5 bases, and the region joining them spans 15 bases. Inclusive of the bounding cysteine and phenylalanine, the CDR3 is 15 residues long. The only DNA kept is the CDR3, 45 bases in frame from the first base.